The 22 T cell receptor beta chains in this list originate from one sample, sequenced in a study of T cell repertoires in cytomegalovirus infection. Antigens of these TCRs are unknown. TCRdb independently ran MiXCR on the reads; one entry per CDR3 protein. The profile shows approximately 990,000 distinct CDR3 sequences, less than 40% of them singletons. Sequences were derived from cultured CD8+ T cells from PBMCs, sampled from culture after CMV antigen stimulation. Source of these receptors: a human donor in good health (CMV status not recorded). Some clones in this sample may be carry-over from other donors' samples.

The table lists this clonotype with many counts. This chain uses TRBV7-2 with TRBJ2-5; TRBD2 agrees at 7 bases. V was pared by 2 bases and J by 3 bases, with 3 bases of the junction left unmatched. Looked up from germline, CDR1 is SGHTA and CDR2 is FQGNSA. This CDR3 region has 14 residues. CDR3 loop: CASSLNRGEETQYF. CDR3 DNA sequence: TGTGCCAGCAGCTTAAACCGGGGGGAAGAGACCCAGTACTTC.

This clonotype occurred a few times. CDR3 sequence: CASRTGQGSYEQYF. In nucleotides, the CDR3 is TGTGCCAGTAGAACGGGACAGGGGTCCTACGAGCAGTACTTC. This rearrangement joins TRBV19 to TRBJ2-7, with 10 bases lining up with TRBD1. The germline CDR1 and CDR2 sequences are LNHDA and SQIVND (reference sequence). This CDR3 spans 14 amino acids. With V trimmed by 6 bases and J by 1 base, 3 bases remained unmatched.

This clonotype was seen a handful of times. The V and J genes are TRBV27 and TRBJ1-2; no clear D gene. V lost 5 bases to trimming and J lost 8 bases, with 27 bases between them. The CDR3 has 17 amino acids. The germline V gene encodes CDR1 MNHEY and CDR2 SMNVEV (reference sequence). This chain's CDR3 is CASSPIGSGPGAGGYTF. DNA for the CDR3: TGTGCCAGCAGTCCGATCGGCTCGGGCCCCGGCGCGGGAGGCTACACCTTC.

Comments on this clonotype: The germline gene is not matched at one end of the junction; a read error may be the cause. J is TRBJ2-1 and V is TRBV12-5; no clear D. The CDR3 is 12 residues long. Per the germline V gene, CDR1 is LGHNT and CDR2 is FRNRAP. CDR3 DNA: TGTGCTAGTGGTTTGGATGCGAATGAGCAGATCTTC. Its protein product is CASGLDANEQIF.

Details on this clonotype: A junction boundary mismatches the germline segment, possibly from a read error. The chain links TRBV7-1 to TRBJ1-5; TRBD1 agrees at 7 bases. TRBV7-1 is designated an ORF whose function remains uncertain. This CDR3 region has 12 residues. CDR3 amino acids: CVSSIQGPPQHF. The CDR3 DNA follows: TGTGTCAGCAGTATACAGGGGCCGCCCCAGCATTTT.

This clonotype appeared a few times. The chain combines TRBV3-1 with TRBJ1-6; the D is unclear. CDR1 LGHDT and CDR2 YNNKEL come from the germline V gene (reference sequence). This CDR3 contains 14 residues. Trimming took off 1 base at V and 8 bases at J, with 9 bases between the two ends. The CDR3, as DNA: TGTGCCAGCAGCCAAGCTACGGGCGATTCACCCCTCCACTTT. It encodes CASSQATGDSPLHF.

This clonotype has more than one count but fewer than ten. The genes are TRBV29-1 and TRBJ1-1; D is unresolved. The CDR3 is made up of 14 amino acids. V lost 1 base, J lost 2 bases, and 11 bases lay in between. Per germline, CDR1 SQVTM and CDR2 ANQGSEA. The CDR3 sequence: CSVEGGSTNTEAFF. CDR3 in DNA: TGCAGCGTTGAAGGCGGCAGCACCAACACTGAAGCTTTCTTT.

The J gene is TRBJ2-5, the V gene TRBV27, with 8 bases aligning to TRBD1. CDR1 MNHEY and CDR2 SMNVEV come from the germline V gene (reference sequence). Trimming removed 11 bases from V and 4 bases from J; junction bases left unmatched: 9. The length of the CDR3 is 13 residues. The CDR3 DNA reads TGTGCCGCGTCCCCAGGGGGCGGAGAGACCCAGTACTTC. Its protein product is CAASPGGGETQYF.

V and J are TRBV27 and TRBJ1-6; D ambiguous. Trimming cost V 0 bases and J 6 bases, with 15 bases left between them. This CDR3 spans 17 amino acids. CDR1 and CDR2 (germline): MNHEY, SMNVEV (reference sequence). CDR3 DNA: TGTGCCAGCAGTTTATCGTCGCCTGGGTTTAGTAATTCACCCCTCCACTTT. Translation: CASSLSSPGFSNSPLHF.

This rearrangement joins TRBV12-3 or TRBV12-4 to TRBJ1-5, with 9 nucleotides matching TRBD1. V trimming: 5 bases; J trimming: 2 bases; junction bases outside the gene matches: 4. The CDR3 is 15 amino acids. As DNA, the CDR3 is TGTGCCAGCAGTACACAGGGGGCAGGCAATCAGCCCCAGCATTTT. Translated, it gives CASSTQGAGNQPQHF.

This clonotype turned up a few times. The chain links TRBV18 to TRBJ2-3; TRBD1 matches at 8 bases. The CDR3 has 16 residues. Germline V CDR1 and CDR2: KGHSH, LQKENI. The junction had 11 bases not matched to a gene; V was cut back by 3 bases and J by 6 bases. The CDR3 DNA sequence: TGTGCCAGCTCACCTCTCCCGGGACAGGCCCCCGATACGCAGTATTTT. It encodes CASSPLPGQAPDTQYF. Together with reference TRBV18 and TRBJ2-3, the CDR3 gives the full variable domain: NAGVMQNPRHLVRRRGQEARLRCSPMKGHSHVYWYRQLPEEGLKFMVYLQKENIIDESGMPKERFSAEFPKEGPSILRIQQVVRGDSAAYFCASSPLPGQAPDTQYFGPGTRLTVL.

This clonotype was detected a few times. The chain recombines TRBV10-3 with TRBJ2-6, with no clear D. Trimming took off 1 base at V and 0 bases at J, with 10 bases between the two ends. The CDR3 loop spans 17 amino acids. Per the germline V gene, CDR1 is ENHRY and CDR2 is SYGVKD. CDR3 DNA: TGTGCCATCAGTGAGTACAGCTTCTCCTCTGGGGCCAACGTCCTGACTTTC. Protein: CAISEYSFSSGANVLTF.

The CDR3 loop reads CASSQEGGSAYGYTF. CDR3 DNA: TGCGCCAGCAGCCAAGAAGGGGGATCGGCCTATGGCTACACCTTC. The chain has TRBV4-1 and TRBJ1-2; possible D gene TRBD1, 6 bases. The germline gives CDR1 MGHRA, CDR2 YSYEKL. This CDR3 has 15 amino acids. V gave up 0 bases and J gave up 4 bases, with 12 bases separating them.

The V call is TRBV13, the J call TRBJ2-7; no clear D. The CDR3 spans 14 residues. Germline V gives CDR1 PRHDT, CDR2 FYEKMQ (reference sequence). Trimming removed 0 bases from V and 0 bases from J, with 6 bases in between. Here the CDR3 reads CASSLGVGSYEQYV. CDR3 nucleotides: TGTGCCAGCAGCTTAGGTGTGGGCTCCTACGAGCAGTACGTC.

This clonotype was observed a handful of times. The CDR3 DNA sequence: TGTGCCAGTACCTATGGGTATATGAACACTGAAGCTTTCTTT. Translation gives CASTYGYMNTEAFF. The chain recombines TRBV19 with TRBJ1-1; no clear D gene. Germline V gives CDR1 LNHDA, CDR2 SQIVND (reference sequence). This CDR3 region has 14 residues. The germline V and J ends were trimmed by 7 bases and 0 bases, with 12 bases remaining between them.

This clonotype showed up just a few times. J is TRBJ2-2 and V is TRBV13; TRBD1 matches 8 bases. The CDR3 spans 16 residues. Trimming at V came to 6 bases and at J to 2 bases, leaving 8 bases not matched to a gene. From germline, CDR1 is PRHDT and CDR2 FYEKMQ (reference sequence). Here the CDR3 reads CASSRQGALNTGELFF. DNA for the CDR3: TGTGCCAGCAGTCGTCAGGGGGCCCTTAACACCGGGGAGCTGTTTTTT.

This chain joins TRBV7-2 and TRBJ1-1; TRBD1 matches at 9 bases. CDR1 and CDR2 from the germline V gene are SGHTA and FQGNSA. Trimming removed 6 bases from V and 5 bases from J; junction bases left unmatched: 7. The CDR3 length is 14 residues. In nucleotides, the CDR3 is TGTGCCAGCAGTTATACAGGGGGCCAAACTGAAGCTTTCTTT. As protein: CASSYTGGQTEAFF.

This clonotype has at least ten counts. The V call is TRBV7-2, the J call TRBJ2-3; the D gene is possibly TRBD2 (5 bases). V lost 2 bases and J lost 6, with 15 bases in between. This CDR3 comprises 15 residues. CDR1 is SGHTA and CDR2 is FQGNSA in the germline V gene. The CDR3 region is CASSLQDSVLDTQYF. The CDR3 bases are TGTGCCAGCAGCTTACAGGACTCAGTTTTGGATACGCAGTATTTT.

The chain combines TRBV14 with TRBJ1-4, with unresolved D. The CDR3 loop spans 14 amino acids. The V gene's germline CDR1 is SGHDN and CDR2 FVKESK. The V and J ends lost 1 base and 11 bases respectively, with 14 bases between them. CDR3 sequence reads: CASSQGRTQRKLFF. CDR3 nucleotide sequence: TGTGCCAGCAGCCAAGGGAGGACCCAAAGGAAACTGTTTTTT.

The V and J genes are TRBV9 and TRBJ2-1, with 10 bases that match TRBD2. The J segment lost 7 bases and the V segment lost 3 bases, leaving 10 bases of the junction unmatched. The germline V gene encodes CDR1 SGDLS and CDR2 YYNGEE. The CDR3 spans 16 residues. CDR3 region: CASSDLRGLAVNEQFF. The DNA of the CDR3 is TGTGCCAGCAGCGATTTAAGAGGACTAGCGGTTAATGAGCAGTTCTTC.

The rearrangement uses TRBV12-3 or TRBV12-4 and TRBJ2-3, with 12 bases fitting TRBD2. The junction had 6 bases not matched to a gene; V was cut back by 6 bases and J by 2 bases. The CDR3 loop spans 16 amino acids. The CDR3 DNA is TGTGCCAGCAGGCGAGGACTAGCGGGGATCACAGATACGCAGTATTTT. This encodes CASRRGLAGITDTQYF.

The chain combines TRBV27 with TRBJ2-3, with D possibly TRBD1 on 6 matching bases. The germline V gene has CDR1 MNHEY and CDR2 SMNVEV (reference sequence). V was pared by 10 bases and J by 3 bases, with 17 bases between. The CDR3 has 14 residues. CDR3 sequence (DNA): TGTGCCACCAATTCACCCGGACAGACAGATACGCAGTATTTT. Protein: CATNSPGQTDTQYF.